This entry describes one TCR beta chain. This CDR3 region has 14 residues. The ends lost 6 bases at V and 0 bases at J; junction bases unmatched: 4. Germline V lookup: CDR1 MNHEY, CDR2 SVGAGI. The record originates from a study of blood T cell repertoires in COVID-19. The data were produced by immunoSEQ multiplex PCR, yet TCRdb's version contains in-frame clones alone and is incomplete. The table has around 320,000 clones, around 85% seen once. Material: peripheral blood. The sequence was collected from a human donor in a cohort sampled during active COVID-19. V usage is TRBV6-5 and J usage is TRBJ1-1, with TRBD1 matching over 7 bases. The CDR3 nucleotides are TGTGCCAGCAGCGAGACAGGGATGAACACTGAAGCTTTCTTT. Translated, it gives CASSETGMNTEAFF.